The next 29 T cell receptor beta chains were all read from a single sample in a study of blood T cell repertoires in COVID-19. TCRdb keeps only in-frame clones here, not all; method: immunoSEQ multiplex PCR. The sample lists 270,000 or so clones; more than 85% were seen once. Sequencing input: peripheral blood. These receptors were taken from a man in his forties with acute or convalescent COVID-19.

The CDR3: CATSRGGAIVPGELFF. The CDR3 DNA sequence: TGTGCCACCAGCAGGGGTGGAGCAATAGTACCCGGGGAGCTGTTTTTT. V is TRBV15 and J is TRBJ2-2; D remains ambiguous. The CDR3 contains 16 residues. Per germline, CDR1 LNHNV and CDR2 YYDKDF (reference sequence). Trimming removed 3 bases at V and 6 bases at J, with 17 bases between.

Here the CDR3 reads CASSLGLAGAYEQYF. CDR3 in DNA: TGTGCCAGCAGCTTGGGACTAGCGGGGGCCTACGAGCAGTACTTC. This chain uses TRBV7-2 with TRBJ2-7, with 14 positions matching TRBD2. The CDR3 runs 15 residues. V lost 3 bases to trimming and J lost 2 bases; unmatched junction nucleotides: 0. CDR1 SGHTA and CDR2 FQGNSA come from the germline V gene.

This clone showed up just once. The gene calls are TRBV7-9 and TRBJ2-3; 8 bases line up with TRBD2. Germline loops: CDR1 SEHNR, CDR2 FQNEAQ (reference sequence). This CDR3 region has 14 residues. The V and J ends lost 10 bases and 4 bases, in that order; junction bases with no gene match: 10. As DNA, the CDR3 is TGTGCCATTCGGGGGGGCCATCCATCAGATACGCAGTATTTT. Protein product: CAIRGGHPSDTQYF.

This chain joins TRBV2 and TRBJ1-5; 10 positions agree with TRBD1. Germline CDR1 is SNHLY and CDR2 is FYNNEI. The CDR3 totals 18 residues. V trimming: 2 bases; J trimming: 0 bases; junction bases outside the gene matches: 7. The CDR3 here is CASSERDRGLYSNQPQHF. DNA for the CDR3: TGTGCCAGCAGTGAAAGGGACAGGGGTTTGTATAGCAATCAGCCCCAGCATTTT.

This clone showed up just a few times. The chain recombines TRBV4-2 with TRBJ1-2, with TRBD1 as a possible D gene (5 bases). This CDR3 spans 16 amino acids. Germline CDR1 and CDR2: LGHNA and YNFKEQ. Between the trimmed V and J ends, which lost 1 base and 4 bases, there was a span of 16 bases. CDR3 nucleotide sequence: TGTGCCAGCAGCCAAGCTTGGGACTCGGGACCCTATGGCTACACCTTC. Translation: CASSQAWDSGPYGYTF.

This clone has just one count. The rearrangement links TRBV19 to TRBJ2-1, with D maybe TRBD1 (5 bases). The CDR3 runs to 13 residues. V lost 7 bases and J lost 4, with 11 bases in between. Germline V gives CDR1 LNHDA, CDR2 SQIVND (reference sequence). The CDR3 is CASTTGAYNEQFF. The CDR3 DNA follows: TGTGCCAGTACAACAGGAGCATACAATGAGCAGTTCTTC. The full variable domain, in which reference TRBV19 and TRBJ2-1 provide the parts outside the CDR3, is DGGITQSPKYLFRKEGQNVTLSCEQNLNHDAMYWYRQDPGQGLRLIYYSQIVNDFQKGDIAEGYSVSREKKESFPLTVTSAQKNPTAFYLCASTTGAYNEQFFGPGTRLTVL.

The CDR3 bases are TGTGCCAGCGGCTACTCAGGGCGCGAGCAGTACTTC. This translates into CASGYSGREQYF. The J gene is TRBJ2-7, the V gene TRBV27; weak D call: TRBD1 (5 bases). CDR3 length: 12 residues. Trimming took off 8 bases at V and 6 bases at J, with 14 bases between the two ends. The V gene's germline CDR1 is MNHEY and CDR2 SMNVEV (reference sequence).

This chain links TRBV28 with TRBJ1-1; D is possibly TRBD1 (6 bases). Germline V CDR1 and CDR2: MDHEN, SYDVKM. V lost 3 bases and J 4 bases, leaving 12 bases between the germline ends. The CDR3 is 14 amino acids. CDR3: CASSFRGGLTEAFF. CDR3 in DNA: TGTGCCAGCAGTTTTCGGGGGGGCCTCACTGAAGCTTTCTTT.

The V gene is TRBV24-1, the J gene TRBJ1-1; 9 positions agree with TRBD1. The junction had 13 bases not matched to a gene; V was cut back by 4 bases and J by 5 bases. The length of the CDR3 is 17 residues. CDR1 is KGHDR, CDR2 SFDVKD, per germline. The CDR3 DNA is TGTGCCACCAGTGACCGACCGGACAGGGGAGGATGGACTGAAGCTTTCTTT. Translation: CATSDRPDRGGWTEAFF.

The chain couples TRBV10-1 to TRBJ2-3; no clear D. Germline V gene lookup returns CDR1 WNHNN and CDR2 SYGVQD (reference sequence). With 2 bases removed from V and 6 bases from J, the gap between germline ends came to 15 bases. The CDR3 consists of 15 residues. CDR3 amino acids: CASSERSSEVDTQYF. In DNA, the CDR3 is TGCGCCAGCAGTGAGAGGTCTTCCGAGGTGGATACGCAGTATTTT.

The chain uses TRBV14 and TRBJ2-7; D gene unclear. V was cut by 2 bases and J by 1 base, with 6 bases left in between. Per the germline V gene, CDR1 is SGHDN and CDR2 is FVKESK. The CDR3 has 13 amino acids. Here the CDR3 reads CASSQRVSYEQYF. CDR3 in DNA: TGTGCCAGCAGCCAAAGAGTATCCTACGAGCAGTACTTC.

The gene calls are TRBV5-6 and TRBJ2-7; 8 nucleotides agree with TRBD2. Germline V gives CDR1 SGHDT, CDR2 YYEEEE. The CDR3 is made up of 15 amino acids. Unmatched junction bases numbered 3, after V lost 0 bases and J lost 1 base. The CDR3, as DNA: TGTGCCAGCAGCTTGGAGGCTAGCGGGTCCTACGAGCAGTACTTC. Translating it yields CASSLEASGSYEQYF.

This chain joins TRBV6-6 and TRBJ2-1; 7 nucleotides line up with TRBD2. Germline V gives CDR1 MNHNY, CDR2 SVGAGI (reference sequence). This CDR3 has 16 amino acids. The junction had 11 bases not matched to a gene; V was cut back by 5 bases and J by 4 bases. CDR3 coding DNA: TGTGCCAGCAGTGGCCCCGGGGGGTCCGATTACAATGAGCAGTTCTTC. It encodes CASSGPGGSDYNEQFF.

The chain recombines TRBV30 with TRBJ2-1; 7 nucleotides agree with TRBD1. The J segment lost 5 bases and the V segment lost 5 bases, leaving 9 bases of the junction unmatched. The CDR3 sequence is 14 residues long. CDR1 and CDR2 (germline): GTSNPN, SVGIG (reference sequence). The CDR3 protein is CAWATGQEHNEQFF. CDR3 in DNA: TGTGCCTGGGCAACAGGACAGGAACACAATGAGCAGTTCTTC. Full variable domain (outside the CDR3, taken from reference TRBV30 and TRBJ2-1): SQTIHQWPATLVQPVGSPLSLECTVEGTSNPNLYWYRQAAGRGLQLLFYSVGIGQISSEVPQNLSASRPQDRQFILSSKKLLLSDSGFYLCAWATGQEHNEQFFGPGTRLTVL.

This chain joins TRBV2 and TRBJ1-2; D is undetermined. Trimming removed 6 bases from V and 6 bases from J, with 14 bases in between. The V gene's germline CDR1 is SNHLY and CDR2 FYNNEI. The CDR3 has 13 amino acids. The CDR3 DNA follows: TGTGCCAGCAGGGAGCCAAAGCCCAATGGCTACACCTTC. Protein sequence: CASREPKPNGYTF.

The chain couples TRBV11-2 to TRBJ2-3; D possibly corresponds to TRBD1 (5 bases). The V gene lost 2 bases and the J gene lost 3 bases, with 12 bases spanning the gap. Germline CDR1 SGHAT, CDR2 FQNNGV. CDR3 length: 15 amino acids. The CDR3 DNA sequence: TGTGCCAGCAGCTTAACACAGGTGTGGACAGATACGCAGTATTTT. It codes for CASSLTQVWTDTQYF.

V gene TRBV30 combines with J gene TRBJ2-1; D ambiguous. Germline loops: CDR1 GTSNPN, CDR2 SVGIG (reference sequence). The CDR3 is 16 amino acids. Trimming removed 2 bases at V and 0 bases at J, with 14 bases between. The CDR3 is CAWSRLTQSSYNEQFF. CDR3 in DNA: TGTGCCTGGAGTCGCCTTACTCAAAGCTCCTACAATGAGCAGTTCTTC.

This chain links TRBV2 with TRBJ1-2; 7 bases agree with TRBD1. The germline V gene encodes CDR1 SNHLY and CDR2 FYNNEI. There are 14 residues in the CDR3. The V gene end was trimmed by 5 bases and the J gene end by 5 bases; junction bases not matched to a gene: 8. CDR3 bases: TGTGCCAGCAGTCGGGGACAGATAGAATATGGCTACACCTTC. As protein: CASSRGQIEYGYTF.

The chain uses TRBV9 and TRBJ1-2; D perhaps matches TRBD1 (5 bases). V lost 0 bases to trimming and J lost 4 bases, with 10 bases between them. The CDR3 runs to 14 residues. Germline V gene data show CDR1 as SGDLS and CDR2 as YYNGEE. The DNA for the CDR3 is TGTGCCAGCAGCGTAGTGGCAGGGTCCTATGGCTACACCTTC. It encodes CASSVVAGSYGYTF.

This chain links TRBV7-9 with TRBJ2-7; the match to TRBD2 covers 11 bases. Germline CDR1 SEHNR, CDR2 FQNEAQ (reference sequence). This CDR3 has 18 amino acids. Trimming cost V 1 base and J 0 bases; bases outside gene matches: 8. CDR3 in amino acids: CASSLGASGGRSSYEQYF. The DNA for the CDR3 is TGTGCCAGCAGCTTAGGAGCTAGCGGGGGGCGTAGCTCCTACGAGCAGTACTTC.

V and J are TRBV7-2 and TRBJ1-6; D unclear. Trimming took off 1 base at V and 15 bases at J, with 10 bases between the two ends. The CDR3 spans 12 residues. Germline loops: CDR1 SGHTA, CDR2 FQGNSA. In DNA, the CDR3 is TGTGCCAGCAGCTTAGTTGTCAACTACCTCCACTTT. This translates into CASSLVVNYLHF. Filled out from reference TRBV7-2 and TRBJ1-6, the complete variable domain reads GAGVSQSPSNKVTEKGKDVELRCDPISGHTALYWYRQSLGQGLEFLIYFQGNSAPDKSGLPSDRFSAERTGGSVSTLTIQRTQQEDSAVYLCASSLVVNYLHFGNGTRLTVT.

This clone occurred a few times. In the same sample, other DNA sequences code for this CDR3. The chain joins TRBV6-1 to TRBJ1-1, with 7 bases that match TRBD1. CDR1 is MNHNS and CDR2 is SASEGT in the germline V gene. The junction had 2 bases not matched to a gene; V was cut back by 2 bases and J by 5 bases. The CDR3 covers 13 residues. Here the CDR3 DNA reads TGTGCCAGCAGTGAACAGGGGGTGACTGAAGCTTTCTTT. Amino acid sequence: CASSEQGVTEAFF.

The rearrangement joins TRBV5-6 to TRBJ1-6; no definite D call. This CDR3 region has 13 residues. Germline V gene lookup returns CDR1 SGHDT and CDR2 YYEEEE. V lost 4 bases and J 10 bases, leaving 12 bases between the germline ends. The CDR3 loop reads CASSPAHGSPLHF. In DNA, the CDR3 is TGTGCCAGCAGCCCCGCACACGGGTCACCCCTCCACTTT. The variable domain in full, completed from reference TRBV5-6 and TRBJ1-6, reads DAGVTQSPTHLIKTRGQQVTLRCSPKSGHDTVSWYQQALGQGPQFIFQYYEEEERQRGNFPDRFSGHQFPNYSSELNVNALLLGDSALYLCASSPAHGSPLHFGNGTRLTVT.

The V gene is TRBV5-1, the J gene TRBJ1-1; the match to TRBD1 covers 7 bases. The CDR3 consists of 14 residues. Germline CDR1 SGHRS, CDR2 YFSETQ. V shed 4 bases and J 10 bases; nucleotides not matched to a gene: 13. The CDR3 is CASSRETGKYAAFF. CDR3 sequence (DNA): TGCGCCAGCAGCCGAGAGACAGGGAAATACGCAGCTTTCTTT.

CDR3 sequence (DNA): TGTGCCAGTAGAACCCAGGGACAGGTGAACACTGAAGCTTTCTTT. Translated: CASRTQGQVNTEAFF. The chain couples TRBV19 to TRBJ1-1, with 8 bases fitting TRBD1. After removal of 6 bases from V and 0 bases from J, the junction contained 6 bases not matched to a gene. This CDR3 comprises 15 residues. Per the germline V gene, CDR1 is LNHDA and CDR2 is SQIVND (reference sequence). The full variable domain, its missing parts supplied by reference TRBV19 and TRBJ1-1, is DGGITQSPKYLFRKEGQNVTLSCEQNLNHDAMYWYRQDPGQGLRLIYYSQIVNDFQKGDIAEGYSVSREKKESFPLTVTSAQKNPTAFYLCASRTQGQVNTEAFFGQGTRLTVV.

The chain employs TRBV5-1 and TRBJ2-7; D is perhaps TRBD2 (6 bases). The CDR3 has 13 residues. The V and J ends lost 6 bases and 4 bases respectively, with 14 bases between them. Germline-derived CDR1 and CDR2 are SGHRS and YFSETQ. CDR3 sequence: CASNRAEGYEQYF. The CDR3 bases are TGCGCCAGCAATCGAGCGGAGGGGTACGAGCAGTACTTC.

This chain connects TRBV10-3 to TRBJ1-2; tentatively, D is TRBD1 (5 bases). The V gene lost 6 bases and the J gene lost 1 base, with 9 bases spanning the gap. The CDR3 contains 13 residues. Looked up from germline, CDR1 is ENHRY and CDR2 is SYGVKD. CDR3: CAISAGGNYGYTF. The CDR3 DNA reads TGTGCCATCAGCGCGGGGGGTAACTATGGCTACACCTTC.

The chain employs TRBV29-1 and TRBJ2-1, with a weak D call TRBD1 (5 bases). V lost 6 bases, J lost 3 bases, and 12 bases lay in between. CDR1 SQVTM and CDR2 ANQGSEA come from the germline V gene. CDR3 size: 13 residues. CDR3 loop: CSVQDTNYNEQFF. The CDR3 DNA reads as TGCAGCGTCCAGGACACTAACTACAATGAGCAGTTCTTC.

The table lists this clone with a count of one. The V gene is TRBV5-6, the J gene TRBJ2-7, with 7 nucleotides matching TRBD1. This CDR3 comprises 15 residues. Trimming took 5 bases from V and 3 from J; bases not matched to a gene: 11. Germline V gene sequence: CDR1 SGHDT, CDR2 YYEEEE. The CDR3 DNA reads TGTGCCAGCAGACCTAAGGCAGGGGGATACTACGAGCAGTACTTC. Protein sequence: CASRPKAGGYYEQYF.